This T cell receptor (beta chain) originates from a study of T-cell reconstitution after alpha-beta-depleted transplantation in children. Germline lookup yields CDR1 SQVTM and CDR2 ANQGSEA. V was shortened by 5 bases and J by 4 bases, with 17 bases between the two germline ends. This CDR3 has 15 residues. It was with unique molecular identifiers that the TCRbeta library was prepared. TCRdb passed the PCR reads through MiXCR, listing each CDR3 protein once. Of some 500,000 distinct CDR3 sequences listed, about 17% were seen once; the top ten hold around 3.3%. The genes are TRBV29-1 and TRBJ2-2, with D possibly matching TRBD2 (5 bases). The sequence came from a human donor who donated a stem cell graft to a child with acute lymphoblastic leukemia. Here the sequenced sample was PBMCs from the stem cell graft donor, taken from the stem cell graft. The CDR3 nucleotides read TGCAGCGTTTATGAGGGAGCCCTACCCACCGGGGAGCTGTTTTTT. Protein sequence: CSVYEGALPTGELFF.